The source of this T cell receptor (beta chain) is a study of T cells after yellow fever vaccination. In the study overall: Preparation used SMART-Seq v4 Ultra Low Input for the low-cell-number fractions. The study, taken as a whole, reports: A large majority of primary-vaccination clones showed up again after the booster (96% CD4, roughly 88% CD8). CD4 and CD8 compartments shared a small share of clonotypes. Researchers report a weaker secondary response that nonetheless peaked faster, day 5 versus 15.

This clonotype has ten or more counts. Its antigen is as yet unknown. TCRdb re-called the 5' RACE reads with MiXCR, one entry per CDR3 protein. Of some 390,000 distinct CDR3 sequences in the sample, 6.2% were seen once. The receptor comes from a man aged 25 to 40 who received the YFV17D yellow fever vaccine. The starting material was PBMCs, obtained 5 days after the yellow fever booster vaccination.

This chain's CDR3 is CASSQELAGRYNEQFF. In DNA, the CDR3 is TGCGCCAGCAGCCAAGAACTAGCGGGAAGATACAATGAGCAGTTCTTC. The J gene is TRBJ2-1, the V gene TRBV4-1; 10 bases align to TRBD2. Germline assignment: CDR1 MGHRA and CDR2 YSYEKL. The CDR3 covers 16 residues. V was clipped by 0 bases and J by 4 bases; unmatched bases: 3.